This T cell receptor beta chain was retrieved from a study of cytotoxic CD8 clonotypes in ibrutinib-treated CLL. Across the whole study: Patients attained approximately 24 partial and 2 complete responses; at median approximately 64 months, about 14 remained remitted while approximately 12 progressed. Sample averages reached around 260,000 productive templates and 94,082 productive rearrangements.

Study results and limitations: The clonality went up when patients responded to ibrutinib and dropped back toward baseline at progression.

V lost 3 bases and J 6 bases, leaving 6 bases between the germline ends. CDR1 and CDR2 from the germline V gene are KGHSH and LQKENI. CDR3 size: 12 residues. The method was immunoSEQ multiplex PCR; TCRdb's version includes in-frame clones alone and lacks a portion of them. The sample gives about 50,000 clones, roughly 54% of which show up once; around 25% is in the top ten. This clone showed up just once. Its cognate antigen is unknown. The source of this sequence is a human donor with chronic lymphocytic leukemia. The rearrangement joins TRBV18 to TRBJ1-3; D unclear. The specimen was PBMCs, collected at disease progression, from a patient treated with ibrutinib. CDR3 DNA: TGTGCCAGCTCACCGCCCCCAAACACCATATATTTT. It encodes CASSPPPNTIYF.